Below, 32 T cell receptor beta chains from the same sample are listed, as sequenced in a study of T cells after yellow fever vaccination. TCRdb processed the 5' RACE reads anew with MiXCR; each CDR3 protein has one entry. The sample shows roughly 180,000 distinct CDR3 sequences, 6.2% of them seen only once. Sample: CD4+ T cells sorted from PBMCs, taken on the day of the first yellow fever vaccination. The receptors were gathered from a man aged 18 to 30 who received the YFV17D yellow fever vaccine.

This clonotype was seen only a few times. V gene TRBV18 combines with J gene TRBJ2-7; 8 bases fit TRBD2. This CDR3 has 15 residues. CDR1 and CDR2 (germline): KGHSH, LQKENI. The J segment lost 2 bases and the V segment lost 1 base, leaving 4 bases of the junction unmatched. This CDR3 is CASSPLAGGTYEQYF. The CDR3 DNA reads as TGTGCCAGCTCACCACTGGCGGGGGGAACCTACGAGCAGTACTTC.

In its sample, this clonotype was seen a few times. CDR3 bases: TGCGCCAGCAGCTCCGGACTAGCGGGGGGGCAGGCGAGGAATGAGCAGTTCTTC. Amino acid sequence: CASSSGLAGGQARNEQFF. This sequence joins TRBV5-1 and TRBJ2-1; 15 bases map to TRBD2. CDR3 size: 18 residues. The germline gives CDR1 SGHRS, CDR2 YFSETQ. V lost 3 bases, J lost 7 bases, and 11 bases stayed unmatched. Complete variable domain (other parts from reference TRBV5-1 and TRBJ2-1): KAGVTQTPRYLIKTRGQQVTLSCSPISGHRSVSWYQQTPGQGLQFLFEYFSETQRNKGNFPGRFSGRQFSNSRSEMNVSTLELGDSALYLCASSSGLAGGQARNEQFFGPGTRLTVL.

The gene calls are TRBV14 and TRBJ2-4; 8 positions agree with TRBD2. J gave up 4 bases and V 1 base, and 0 bases lay outside the gene matches. CDR1 is SGHDN, CDR2 FVKESK, per germline. The CDR3 totals 14 residues. DNA of the CDR3: TGTGCCAGCAGCCAAGTAGCGGGAAAAAACATTCAGTACTTC. This gives the protein CASSQVAGKNIQYF. Based on the CDR3 plus reference TRBV14 and TRBJ2-4, the full variable domain is EAGVTQFPSHSVIEKGQTVTLRCDPISGHDNLYWYRRVMGKEIKFLLHFVKESKQDESGMPNNRFLAERTGGTYSTLKVQPAELEDSGVYFCASSQVAGKNIQYFGAGTRLSVL.

The chain joins TRBV5-1 to TRBJ2-3, with D uncertain. This CDR3 is built from 15 residues. Per the germline V gene, CDR1 is SGHRS and CDR2 is YFSETQ. Trimming left V 0 bases short and J 4 bases short, with 12 bases between. The CDR3 DNA sequence: TGCGCCAGCAGCTTGGGGGGAATTATAGCAGATACGCAGTATTTT. The encoded protein is CASSLGGIIADTQYF.

This clonotype has at least ten counts. The genes are TRBV4-1 and TRBJ1-1; TRBD1 matches at 8 bases. The CDR3 totals 16 residues. V was clipped by 2 bases and J by 5 bases; unmatched bases: 10. Germline V lookup: CDR1 MGHRA, CDR2 YSYEKL. CDR3 sequence (DNA): TGCGCCAGCAGCCAATTTGGGCAGGGGGCGCGGACTGAAGCTTTCTTT. Translation gives CASSQFGQGARTEAFF.

This clonotype appeared a few times. V and J are TRBV19 and TRBJ1-1, with D unresolved. V lost 5 bases to trimming and J lost 4 bases, with 14 bases between them. There are 14 residues in the CDR3. Germline loops: CDR1 LNHDA, CDR2 SQIVND (reference sequence). Written as DNA, the CDR3 is TGTGCCAGTAGTTTCGCGGGCTTCGGCACTGAAGCTTTCTTT. Protein product: CASSFAGFGTEAFF.

This clonotype was found many times. The rearrangement uses TRBV5-1 and TRBJ2-5; no definite D call. V was shortened by 3 bases and J by 5 bases, with 14 bases between the two germline ends. There are 14 residues in the CDR3. The germline V gene has CDR1 SGHRS and CDR2 YFSETQ. This chain's CDR3 is CASSSIWVGETQYF. The CDR3 DNA is TGCGCCAGCAGCTCCATCTGGGTGGGCGAGACCCAGTACTTC.

This clonotype showed up many times. The chain combines TRBV5-1 with TRBJ2-3; D is uncertain. Germline V gene data show CDR1 as SGHRS and CDR2 as YFSETQ. The CDR3 is made up of 12 amino acids. The V end lost 4 bases, the J end lost 2 bases, and 5 bases lay between the germline ends. The CDR3 spells CASSGNTDTQYF. In DNA, the CDR3 is TGCGCCAGCAGCGGGAACACAGATACGCAGTATTTT. Full variable domain (rest looked up from reference TRBV5-1 and TRBJ2-3): KAGVTQTPRYLIKTRGQQVTLSCSPISGHRSVSWYQQTPGQGLQFLFEYFSETQRNKGNFPGRFSGRQFSNSRSEMNVSTLELGDSALYLCASSGNTDTQYFGPGTRLTVL.

This clonotype was counted ten times or more. The chain joins TRBV5-1 to TRBJ2-7; D is perhaps TRBD2 (5 bases). Germline CDR1 is SGHRS and CDR2 is YFSETQ. This CDR3 has 14 residues. Trimming pared 5 bases from V and 3 bases from J, leaving 15 bases between. The CDR3 DNA is TGCGCCAGCAGTCTCCCGGACTCCCTCTACGAGCAGTACTTC. Its translation: CASSLPDSLYEQYF.

In this sample, this clonotype turned up many times. This chain links TRBV7-2 with TRBJ2-1, with 8 nucleotides matching TRBD2. The trim removed 1 base at V and 0 bases at J, leaving 5 bases unmatched. This CDR3 is built from 17 residues. Germline values: CDR1 SGHTA, CDR2 FQGNSA. CDR3 region: CASSLVGGGSSYNEQFF. Here the CDR3 DNA reads TGTGCCAGCAGCTTAGTTGGCGGGGGGAGCTCCTACAATGAGCAGTTCTTC.

In its sample, this clonotype was seen many times. The chain joins TRBV28 to TRBJ2-2; tentatively, D is TRBD1 (6 bases). V was shortened by 8 bases and J by 6 bases, with 10 bases between the two germline ends. This CDR3 contains 12 residues. Germline V gene sequence: CDR1 MDHEN, CDR2 SYDVKM. The CDR3 region is CASGGQPGELFF. CDR3 DNA sequence: TGTGCCAGCGGAGGACAGCCCGGGGAGCTGTTTTTT.

This chain uses TRBV9 with TRBJ1-2; no definite D call. Germline loops: CDR1 SGDLS, CDR2 YYNGEE. The CDR3 extends over 15 amino acids. Trimming pared 0 bases from V and 7 bases from J, leaving 16 bases between. The CDR3 loop reads CASSVEGGWVSGYTF. The DNA of the CDR3 is TGTGCCAGCAGCGTAGAAGGTGGTTGGGTGAGTGGCTACACCTTC.

At least ten counts were recorded for this clonotype. J is TRBJ2-2 and V is TRBV7-9; possible D gene TRBD1, 6 bases. The CDR3 covers 15 residues. Deletions cut 0 bases from V and 3 bases from J, with 8 bases between. The germline V gene encodes CDR1 SEHNR and CDR2 FQNEAQ (reference sequence). Written as DNA, the CDR3 is TGTGCCAGCAGCTTAGCCCAGGGGTACACCGGGGAGCTGTTTTTT. This sequence encodes CASSLAQGYTGELFF.

This clonotype was found many times. The chain employs TRBV12-3 or TRBV12-4 and TRBJ2-7, with D uncertain. The CDR3 spans 12 residues. Trimming left V 3 bases short and J 12 bases short, with 15 bases between. The CDR3 DNA reads TGTGCCAGCAGTTTTAGTACGGGTTACACGTACTTC. Residues: CASSFSTGYTYF.

This clonotype was seen ten or more times. The chain has TRBV10-3 and TRBJ2-5; D possibly corresponds to TRBD1 (7 bases). The CDR3 is 14 amino acids. Germline V gene sequence: CDR1 ENHRY, CDR2 SYGVKD. V was cut by 7 bases and J by 4 bases, with 16 bases left in between. The CDR3 reads CAIKEGARPETQYF. CDR3 in DNA: TGTGCCATCAAGGAGGGGGCGCGTCCAGAGACCCAGTACTTC.

This clonotype was detected only a few times. The chain couples TRBV5-5 to TRBJ2-7; 8 bases are a match to TRBD2. The CDR3 is 16 residues long. J was trimmed by 3 bases and V by 0 bases; bases with no gene match: 8. Germline V lookup: CDR1 SGHKS, CDR2 YYEKEE (reference sequence). The CDR3: CASSLGPGTRGYEQYV. The CDR3 coding sequence is TGTGCCAGCAGCTTGGGCCCCGGGACTAGGGGCTACGAGCAGTACGTC.

This clonotype was picked up a small number of times. The chain combines TRBV7-2 with TRBJ2-7; the D is unclear. Between the trimmed V and J ends, which lost 4 bases and 7 bases, there was a span of 11 bases. Germline-derived CDR1 and CDR2 are SGHTA and FQGNSA. This CDR3 has 12 residues. CDR3 protein: CASSSYFGEQYV. CDR3 nucleotide sequence: TGTGCCAGCAGCTCTTATTTCGGAGAGCAGTACGTC.

In this sample, this clonotype turned up a few times. This sequence joins TRBV20-1 and TRBJ1-6, with D unresolved. From germline, CDR1 is DFQATT and CDR2 SNEGSKA (reference sequence). V was cut by 2 bases and J by 3 bases, with 14 bases left in between. The CDR3 consists of 16 residues. CDR3 in DNA: TGCAGTGCTAGATCTAACGGCGGGGTCTATAATTCACCCCTCCACTTT. It codes for CSARSNGGVYNSPLHF.

This rearrangement joins TRBV7-3 to TRBJ1-3; 9 bases match TRBD1. Germline V CDR1 and CDR2: SGHTA, FQGTGA. Unmatched junction bases numbered 2, after V lost 3 bases and J lost 2 bases. There are 15 residues in the CDR3. CDR3 region: CASSFTGGPGNTIYF. The CDR3 coding sequence is TGTGCCAGCAGCTTTACAGGGGGCCCTGGAAACACCATATATTTT.

To note about this clonotype: It may be a read error: a sequence one base away is much more abundant. The genes are TRBV7-2 and TRBJ2-2, with D possibly matching TRBD2 (6 bases). V shed 5 bases and J shed 7 bases, with 14 bases lying between them. The CDR3 length is 14 residues. CDR1 and CDR2 from the germline V gene are SGHTA and FQGNSA. CDR3 in DNA: TGTGCCAGCAGCCGTCGTTTAGCGGACGGGGAGCTGTTTTTT. Translation gives CASSRRLADGELFF.

At least ten counts were recorded for this clonotype. The chain joins TRBV20-1 to TRBJ1-2; D call uncertain. Per the germline V gene, CDR1 is DFQATT and CDR2 is SNEGSKA (reference sequence). V lost 5 bases, J lost 8 bases, and 18 bases lay in between. The CDR3 spans 13 residues. In DNA, the CDR3 is TGCAGTGCTGGGGAGCACTCAAAGGGCGGCTACACCTTC. It yields the protein CSAGEHSKGGYTF.

This clonotype was recorded at least ten times. This chain connects TRBV3-1 to TRBJ2-2; D gene uncertain. Germline CDR1 LGHDT, CDR2 YNNKEL (reference sequence). Trimming took off 1 base at V and 6 bases at J, with 3 bases between the two ends. The length of the CDR3 is 12 residues. In nucleotides, the CDR3 is TGTGCCAGCAGCCAAGGTCCCGGGGAGCTGTTTTTT. It encodes CASSQGPGELFF.

The rearrangement links TRBV12-3 or TRBV12-4 to TRBJ2-2; 11 bases are shared with TRBD2. The CDR3 loop spans 16 amino acids. Losses at the gene ends were 5 bases for V and 7 bases for J; bases not matched to a gene: 9. The CDR3 DNA reads as TGTGCCAGCAGTCCACTAGCGGGGGCCCTTATCGGGGAGCTGTTTTTT. The encoded protein is CASSPLAGALIGELFF.

This chain joins TRBV6-5 and TRBJ1-4; no reliable D call. Germline V gene lookup returns CDR1 MNHEY and CDR2 SVGAGI. Trimming removed 6 bases from V and 10 bases from J, with 12 bases in between. This CDR3 contains 12 residues. The CDR3 nucleotides read TGTGCCAGCAGCTCCCAAGGCGTAAAACTGTTTTTT. Its protein product is CASSSQGVKLFF.

This clonotype was observed many times. DNA of the CDR3: TGTGCCAGCAGTTTAGGGCTAGCCTCAAACGAGCAGTACGTC. Translation gives CASSLGLASNEQYV. The genes are TRBV12-3 or TRBV12-4 and TRBJ2-7; possible D gene TRBD2, 5 bases. The ends were cut back, 1 base at V and 5 bases at J, with 12 bases in the middle. CDR3 size: 14 residues.

Many counts were recorded for this clonotype. V gene TRBV7-2 combines with J gene TRBJ2-3, with 13 bases lining up with TRBD2. This CDR3 comprises 15 residues. The germline gives CDR1 SGHTA, CDR2 FQGNSA. V gave up 5 bases and J gave up 8 bases; unmatched junction bases: 7. In DNA form, the CDR3 reads TGTGCCAGCAGCCCCGGACTAGCGGGGGTCTCTACGCAGTATTTT. It is translated as CASSPGLAGVSTQYF.

This clonotype was seen a handful of times. This chain connects TRBV30 to TRBJ2-1; 9 positions match TRBD2. The CDR3 is 15 amino acids. After removal of 4 bases from V and 2 bases from J, the junction contained 6 bases not matched to a gene. Per the germline V gene, CDR1 is GTSNPN and CDR2 is SVGIG (reference sequence). The CDR3 DNA reads TGTGCCTGGACTAGCGGGGCCATCACCTACAATGAGCAGTTCTTC. Translating gives CAWTSGAITYNEQFF.

This clonotype has at least ten counts. V and J are TRBV20-1 and TRBJ2-1, with 9 nucleotides matching TRBD2. J lost 2 bases, V lost 1 base, and 6 bases had no gene match. CDR1 and CDR2 (germline): DFQATT, SNEGSKA (reference sequence). The CDR3 is 16 residues long. CDR3 protein: CSARGSSGETYNEQFF. In DNA form, the CDR3 reads TGCAGTGCTAGAGGTTCTAGCGGGGAGACCTACAATGAGCAGTTCTTC.

This clonotype was observed at least ten times. V gene TRBV5-1 combines with J gene TRBJ2-5; 9 nucleotides line up with TRBD1. The CDR3 runs to 16 residues. V was clipped by 4 bases and J by 6 bases; unmatched bases: 13. The germline V gene has CDR1 SGHRS and CDR2 YFSETQ. CDR3 region: CASSPNPEDRGKTQYF. Written as DNA, the CDR3 is TGCGCCAGCAGCCCAAACCCCGAGGACAGGGGAAAGACCCAGTACTTC.

The chain links TRBV19 to TRBJ2-1; D not certain. The V end lost 3 bases, the J end lost 0 bases, and 6 bases lay between the germline ends. The CDR3 runs to 14 residues. Per germline, CDR1 LNHDA and CDR2 SQIVND (reference sequence). The CDR3 here is CASSMSSSYNEQFF. The CDR3, as DNA: TGTGCCAGTAGTATGTCTAGCTCCTACAATGAGCAGTTCTTC. Full variable domain (rest looked up from reference TRBV19 and TRBJ2-1): DGGITQSPKYLFRKEGQNVTLSCEQNLNHDAMYWYRQDPGQGLRLIYYSQIVNDFQKGDIAEGYSVSREKKESFPLTVTSAQKNPTAFYLCASSMSSSYNEQFFGPGTRLTVL.

This clonotype was recorded a few times. The chain uses TRBV4-3 and TRBJ1-2; no reliable D call. V lost 1 base to trimming and J lost 2 bases, with 11 bases between them. The germline V gene encodes CDR1 LGHNA and CDR2 YSLEER. The CDR3 consists of 15 residues. CDR3 nucleotides: TGCGCCAGCAGCCAAGTTTCTGGTACAAACTATGGCTACACCTTC. Translation: CASSQVSGTNYGYTF.

This clonotype was counted a few times. This rearrangement joins TRBV3-1 to TRBJ1-3; D is undetermined. This CDR3 comprises 16 residues. Germline CDR1 LGHDT, CDR2 YNNKEL (reference sequence). V was shortened by 0 bases and J by 2 bases, with 11 bases between the two germline ends. In DNA form, the CDR3 reads TGTGCCAGCAGCCAAGATATGTGGGCTACTGGAAACACCATATATTTT. Translated: CASSQDMWATGNTIYF. The variable domain in full, with the rest retrieved from reference TRBV3-1 and TRBJ1-3, is DTAVSQTPKYLVTQMGNDKSIKCEQNLGHDTMYWYKQDSKKFLKIMFSYNNKELIINETVPNRFSPKSPDKAHLNLHINSLELGDSAVYFCASSQDMWATGNTIYFGEGSWLTVV.